This TCR beta chain was sequenced during a study of tumor-infiltrating lymphocytes in glioblastoma multiforme. Per the germline V gene, CDR1 is DFQATT and CDR2 is SNEGSKA (reference sequence). CDR3 length equals 15 residues. V lost 6 bases, J lost 8 bases, and 25 bases lay in between. As concerns this clonotype: What it recognizes is unknown.

TCRB libraries came from RNA via three nested multiplex PCR rounds. A single record per CDR3 protein comes from TCRdb applying MiXCR to the multiplex PCR reads. The data contain 25,000 to 40,000 distinct CDR3 sequences, roughly three fifths of them singletons. Study-wide points: Detected clone frequencies may not reflect cell counts, being RNA-based.

The chain joins TRBV20-1 to TRBJ2-5, with a weak D call TRBD1 (6 bases). The receptor comes from a male donor with glioblastoma. Sequencing was done on a sample of brain tumor tissue. DNA of the CDR3: TGCAGTGCGAAAGCCGGGACATGGTCTATGGATACCCAGTACTTC. Translation: CSAKAGTWSMDTQYF.